This T cell receptor beta chain is drawn from a study of blood T cell repertoires in COVID-19. The overall study: The United States, Italy and Spain were the sources of the acute and convalescent COVID-19 samples.

Methods used by the authors: For nucleated cells, counts were estimated from reference gene primer amplification. Measured with immunoSEQ multiplex PCR; TCRdb has only the in-frame clones, and not every one. V and J calls plus clone size are reproduced from that table; the DNA served to infer D and trimming. The data contain under 300,000 clones, 84% of them seen just once; the ten biggest clones take up 1.2% to 1.5%. The CDR3 totals 15 residues. V was shortened by 3 bases and J by 7 bases, with 18 bases between the two germline ends. Germline V gene data show CDR1 as LNHNV and CDR2 as YYDKDF (reference sequence). This clone was recorded only once.

The chain uses TRBV15 and TRBJ1-2; no clear D. Sequenced sample: peripheral blood. The sequence was collected from a woman between 35 and 50 years old who had recovered from COVID-19. CDR3 region: CATSRANSILGGYTF. The CDR3 DNA reads as TGTGCCACCAGCAGGGCTAACAGCATTCTTGGTGGCTACACCTTC.